This T cell receptor beta chain was documented in a study of blood T cells in healthy people across ages. Overall study findings and caveats: The study found TCR beta diversity correlated strongly with naive T cell percentage.

A second PCR of roughly 7 to 11 cycles used a sample-barcoded 5' primer and a J-beta primer mix. Each cDNA molecule was tagged by a template-switch adaptor that had 12 random nucleotides. Every sample gave at least 2.5 million paired-end reads containing CDR3. TCRdb ran MiXCR on the 5' RACE reads and lists one entry per CDR3 protein. The sample comprises some 1.5 million distinct CDR3 sequences, about 30% of which are singletons, and roughly 8% rests with the top ten. This clonotype was seen at least ten times. What it recognizes is unknown. All donors came from Russia, were Caucasian and healthy, and spanned ages roughly 6 to 100. This CDR3 contains 14 residues. Trimming shortened V by 5 bases and J by 4 bases, and 14 bases separated the two germline ends. Germline assignment: CDR1 SGHTA and CDR2 FQGNSA.

Sequenced material: blood. This TCR was sampled from a woman in her 30s in good health. The V call is TRBV7-2, the J call TRBJ2-5; D call uncertain. This chain's CDR3 is CASSPRLPGETQYF. CDR3 nucleotide sequence: TGTGCCAGCAGCCCCCGATTACCCGGAGAGACCCAGTACTTC.